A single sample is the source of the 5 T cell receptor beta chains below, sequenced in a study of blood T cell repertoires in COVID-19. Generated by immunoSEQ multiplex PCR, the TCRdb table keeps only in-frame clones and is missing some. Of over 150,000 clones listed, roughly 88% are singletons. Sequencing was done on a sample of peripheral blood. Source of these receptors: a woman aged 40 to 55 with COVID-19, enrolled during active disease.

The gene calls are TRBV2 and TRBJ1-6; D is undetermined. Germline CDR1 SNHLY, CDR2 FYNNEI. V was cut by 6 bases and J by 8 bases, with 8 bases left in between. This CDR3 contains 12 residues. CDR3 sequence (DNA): TGTGCCAGCAGCCCGCGTGATTCACCCCTCCACTTT. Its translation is CASSPRDSPLHF.

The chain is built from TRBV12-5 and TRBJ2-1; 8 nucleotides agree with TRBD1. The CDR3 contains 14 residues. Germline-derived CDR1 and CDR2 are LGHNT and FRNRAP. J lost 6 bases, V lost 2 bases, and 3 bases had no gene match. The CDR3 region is CASGLPDRGNEQFF. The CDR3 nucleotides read TGTGCTAGTGGTTTGCCTGACAGGGGCAATGAGCAGTTCTTC.

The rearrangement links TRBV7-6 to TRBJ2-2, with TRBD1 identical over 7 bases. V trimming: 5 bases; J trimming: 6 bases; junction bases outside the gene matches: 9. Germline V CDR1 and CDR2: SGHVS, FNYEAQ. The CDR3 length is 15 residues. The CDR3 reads CASSQRTGRAGELFF. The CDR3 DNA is TGTGCCAGCAGCCAACGGACAGGTCGTGCCGGGGAGCTGTTTTTT. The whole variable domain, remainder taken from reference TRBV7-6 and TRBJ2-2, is GAGVSQSPRYKVTKRGQDVALRCDPISGHVSLYWYRQALGQGPEFLTYFNYEAQQDKSGLPNDRFSAERPEGSISTLTIQRTEQRDSAMYRCASSQRTGRAGELFFGEGSRLTVL.

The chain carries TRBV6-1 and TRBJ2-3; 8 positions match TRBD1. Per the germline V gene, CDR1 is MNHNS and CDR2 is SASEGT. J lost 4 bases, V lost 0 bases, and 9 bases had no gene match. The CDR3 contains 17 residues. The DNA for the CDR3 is TGTGCCAGCAGTGAAGCGTCCACAGGGGGGATACCAGATACGCAGTATTTT. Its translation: CASSEASTGGIPDTQYF.

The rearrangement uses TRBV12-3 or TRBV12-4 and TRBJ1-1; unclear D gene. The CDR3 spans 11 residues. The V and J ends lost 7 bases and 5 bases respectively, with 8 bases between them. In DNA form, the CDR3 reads TGTGCCAGCAACCCGGGGACTGAAGCTTTCTTT. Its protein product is CASNPGTEAFF.